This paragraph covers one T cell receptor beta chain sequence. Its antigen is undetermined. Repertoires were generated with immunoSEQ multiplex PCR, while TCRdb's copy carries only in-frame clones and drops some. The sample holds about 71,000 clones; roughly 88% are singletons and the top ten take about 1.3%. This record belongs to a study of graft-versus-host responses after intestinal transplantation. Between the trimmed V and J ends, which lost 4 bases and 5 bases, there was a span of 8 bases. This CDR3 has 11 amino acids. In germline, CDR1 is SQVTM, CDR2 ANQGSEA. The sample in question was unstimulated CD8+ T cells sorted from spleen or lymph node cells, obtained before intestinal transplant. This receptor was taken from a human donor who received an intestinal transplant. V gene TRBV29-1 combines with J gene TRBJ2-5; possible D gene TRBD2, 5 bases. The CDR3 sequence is CSVGGFETQYF. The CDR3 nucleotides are TGCAGCGTTGGAGGGTTTGAGACCCAGTACTTC.